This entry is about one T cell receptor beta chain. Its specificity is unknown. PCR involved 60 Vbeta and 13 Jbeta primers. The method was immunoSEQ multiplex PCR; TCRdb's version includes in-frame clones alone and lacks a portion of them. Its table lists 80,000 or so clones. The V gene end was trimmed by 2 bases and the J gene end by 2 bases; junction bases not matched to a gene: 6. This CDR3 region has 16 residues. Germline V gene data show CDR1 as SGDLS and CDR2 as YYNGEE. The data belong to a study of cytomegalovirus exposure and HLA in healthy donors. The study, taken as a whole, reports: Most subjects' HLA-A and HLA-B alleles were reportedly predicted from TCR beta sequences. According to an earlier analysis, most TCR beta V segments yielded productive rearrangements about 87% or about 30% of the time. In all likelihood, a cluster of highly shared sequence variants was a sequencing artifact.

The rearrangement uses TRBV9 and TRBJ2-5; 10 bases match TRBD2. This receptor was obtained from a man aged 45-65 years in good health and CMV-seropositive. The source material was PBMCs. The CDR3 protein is CASSVASGRGQETQYF. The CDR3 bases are TGTGCCAGCAGCGTCGCTAGCGGGAGAGGGCAAGAGACCCAGTACTTC.